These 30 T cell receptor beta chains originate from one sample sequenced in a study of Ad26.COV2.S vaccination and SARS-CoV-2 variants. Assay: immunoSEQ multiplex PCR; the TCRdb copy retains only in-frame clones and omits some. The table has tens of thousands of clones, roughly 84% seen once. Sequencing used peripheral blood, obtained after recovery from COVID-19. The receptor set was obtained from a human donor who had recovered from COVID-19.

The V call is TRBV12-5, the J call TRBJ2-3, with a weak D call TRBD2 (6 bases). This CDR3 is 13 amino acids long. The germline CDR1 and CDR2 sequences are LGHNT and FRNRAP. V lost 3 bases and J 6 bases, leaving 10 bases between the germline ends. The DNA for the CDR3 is TGTGCTAGTGGTTTTTTGGGACTGGATACGCAGTATTTT. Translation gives CASGFLGLDTQYF. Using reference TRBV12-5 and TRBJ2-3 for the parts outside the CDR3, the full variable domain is DARVTQTPRHKVTEMGQEVTMRCQPILGHNTVFWYRQTMMQGLELLAYFRNRAPLDDSGMPKDRFSAEMPDATLATLKIQPSEPRDSAVYFCASGFLGLDTQYFGPGTRLTVL.

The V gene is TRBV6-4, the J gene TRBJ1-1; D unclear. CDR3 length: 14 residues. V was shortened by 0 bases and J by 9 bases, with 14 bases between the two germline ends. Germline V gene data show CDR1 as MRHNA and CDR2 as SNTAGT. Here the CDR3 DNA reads TGTGCCAGCAGTGACTCGACGACGGTCCAGAAAGCTTTCTTT. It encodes CASSDSTTVQKAFF.

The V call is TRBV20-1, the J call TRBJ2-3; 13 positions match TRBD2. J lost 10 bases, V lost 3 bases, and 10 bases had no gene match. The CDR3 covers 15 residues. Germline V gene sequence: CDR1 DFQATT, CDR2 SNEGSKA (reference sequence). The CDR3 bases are TGCAGTGCTAGTGGACTAGCGGGAGAGGAGGGTTCGCAGTATTTT. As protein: CSASGLAGEEGSQYF.

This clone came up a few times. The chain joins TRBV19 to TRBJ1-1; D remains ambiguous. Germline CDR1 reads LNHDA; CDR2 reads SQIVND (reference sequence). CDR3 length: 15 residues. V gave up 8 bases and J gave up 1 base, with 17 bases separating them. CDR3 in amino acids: CASDQTLRENTEAFF. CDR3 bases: TGTGCCAGTGACCAGACCCTCCGAGAGAACACTGAAGCTTTCTTT.

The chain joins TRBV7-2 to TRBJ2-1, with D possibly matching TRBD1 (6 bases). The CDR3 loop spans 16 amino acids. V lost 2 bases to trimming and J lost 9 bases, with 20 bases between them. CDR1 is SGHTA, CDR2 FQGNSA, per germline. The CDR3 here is CASSLLGGGRGGEQFF. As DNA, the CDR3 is TGTGCCAGCAGCTTATTGGGCGGAGGCAGAGGGGGTGAGCAGTTCTTC.

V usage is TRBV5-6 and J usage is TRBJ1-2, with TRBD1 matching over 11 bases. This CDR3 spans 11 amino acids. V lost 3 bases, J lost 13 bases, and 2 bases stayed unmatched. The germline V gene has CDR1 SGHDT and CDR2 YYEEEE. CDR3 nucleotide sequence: TGTGCCAGCAGCTGGACAGGGGGCGGCACCTTC. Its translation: CASSWTGGGTF. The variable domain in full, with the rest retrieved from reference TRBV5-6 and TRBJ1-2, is DAGVTQSPTHLIKTRGQQVTLRCSPKSGHDTVSWYQQALGQGPQFIFQYYEEEERQRGNFPDRFSGHQFPNYSSELNVNALLLGDSALYLCASSWTGGGTFGSGTRLTVV.

The CDR3 protein is CASSSRADNEKLFF. Here the CDR3 DNA reads TGCGCCAGCAGCTCCCGGGCCGATAATGAAAAACTGTTTTTT. This chain connects TRBV5-1 to TRBJ1-4; the D is unclear. This CDR3 contains 14 residues. CDR1 is SGHRS, CDR2 YFSETQ, per germline. The V end lost 3 bases, the J end lost 4 bases, and 10 bases lay between the germline ends.

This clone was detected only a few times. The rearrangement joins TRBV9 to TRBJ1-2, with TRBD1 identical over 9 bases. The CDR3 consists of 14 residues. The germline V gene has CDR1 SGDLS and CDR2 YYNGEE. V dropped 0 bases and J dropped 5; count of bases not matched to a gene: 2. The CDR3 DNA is TGTGCCAGCAGCGTAGGGGGACAGGGTTATGGCTACACCTTC. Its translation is CASSVGGQGYGYTF. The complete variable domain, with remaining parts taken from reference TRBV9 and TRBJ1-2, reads DSGVTQTPKHLITATGQRVTLRCSPRSGDLSVYWYQQSLDQGLQFLIQYYNGEERAKGNILERFSAQQFPDLHSELNLSSLELGDSALYFCASSVGGQGYGYTFGSGTRLTVV.

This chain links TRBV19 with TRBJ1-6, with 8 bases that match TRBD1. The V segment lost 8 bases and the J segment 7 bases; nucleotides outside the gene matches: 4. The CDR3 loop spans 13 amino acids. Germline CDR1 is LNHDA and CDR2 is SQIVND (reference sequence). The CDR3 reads CASQGAGNSPLHF. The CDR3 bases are TGTGCCAGTCAGGGGGCTGGGAATTCACCCCTCCACTTT.

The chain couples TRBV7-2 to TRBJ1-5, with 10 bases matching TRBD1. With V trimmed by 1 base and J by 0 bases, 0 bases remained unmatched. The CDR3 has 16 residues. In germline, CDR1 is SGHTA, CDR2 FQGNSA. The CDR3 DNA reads TGTGCCAGCAGCTTAGGGGACAGGGGTAGCAATCAGCCCCAGCATTTT. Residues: CASSLGDRGSNQPQHF.

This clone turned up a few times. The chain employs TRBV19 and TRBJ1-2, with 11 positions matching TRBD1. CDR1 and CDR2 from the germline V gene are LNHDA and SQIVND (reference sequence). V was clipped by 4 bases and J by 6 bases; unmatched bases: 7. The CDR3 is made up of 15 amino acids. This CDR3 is CASSSRGQGADGYTF. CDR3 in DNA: TGTGCCAGTAGTAGCCGCGGACAGGGGGCGGATGGCTACACCTTC.

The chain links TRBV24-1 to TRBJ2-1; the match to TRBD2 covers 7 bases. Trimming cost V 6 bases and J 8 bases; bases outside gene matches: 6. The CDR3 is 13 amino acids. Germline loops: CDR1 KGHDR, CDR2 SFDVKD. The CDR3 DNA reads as TGTGCCACCAGTCGAGCGGGAAGGGATGAGCAGTTCTTC. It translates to CATSRAGRDEQFF.

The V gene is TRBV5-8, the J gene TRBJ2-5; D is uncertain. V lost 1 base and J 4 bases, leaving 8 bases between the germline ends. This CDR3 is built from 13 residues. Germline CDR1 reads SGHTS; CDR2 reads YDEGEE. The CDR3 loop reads CASSLFGSETQYF. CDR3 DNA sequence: TGTGCCAGCAGCTTGTTCGGGTCAGAGACCCAGTACTTC.

The CDR3 DNA follows: TGTGCCACCAGCATAGGACAGGCTGGCTATGGCTACACCTTC. Translating gives CATSIGQAGYGYTF. This chain joins TRBV15 and TRBJ1-2; 7 bases line up with TRBD1. The CDR3 length is 14 residues. Germline-derived CDR1 and CDR2 are LNHNV and YYDKDF (reference sequence). The V and J ends lost 4 bases and 4 bases, in that order; junction bases with no gene match: 6.

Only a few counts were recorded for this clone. The CDR3 bases are TGTGCCATCAGTCGAGGGACAGGGGGCCCAGATACGCAGTATTTT. This sequence encodes CAISRGTGGPDTQYF. The chain couples TRBV10-3 to TRBJ2-3, with 12 bases identical to TRBD1. Trimming at V came to 5 bases and at J to 4 bases, leaving 4 bases not matched to a gene. This CDR3 is 15 amino acids long. From germline, CDR1 is ENHRY and CDR2 SYGVKD.

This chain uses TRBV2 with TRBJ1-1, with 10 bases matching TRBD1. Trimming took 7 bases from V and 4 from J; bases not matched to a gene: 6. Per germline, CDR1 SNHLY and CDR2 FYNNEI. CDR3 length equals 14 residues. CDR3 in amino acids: CASILGQGGTEAFF. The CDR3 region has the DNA TGTGCCAGCATCCTAGGACAGGGGGGCACTGAAGCTTTCTTT.

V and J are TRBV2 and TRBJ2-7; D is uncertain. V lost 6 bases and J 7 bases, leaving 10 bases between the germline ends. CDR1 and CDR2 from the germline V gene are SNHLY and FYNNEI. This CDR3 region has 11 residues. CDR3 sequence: CASRNPQEQYF. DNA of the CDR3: TGTGCCAGCAGGAACCCGCAGGAGCAGTACTTC.

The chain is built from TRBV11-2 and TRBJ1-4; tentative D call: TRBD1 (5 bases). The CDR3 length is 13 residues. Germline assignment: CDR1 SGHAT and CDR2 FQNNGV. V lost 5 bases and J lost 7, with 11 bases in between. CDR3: CASSAEGSEKLFF. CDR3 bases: TGTGCCAGCAGCGCGGAGGGGAGTGAAAAACTGTTTTTT.

CDR3 bases: TGTGCCAGCAGAATCCAGACAGGGCTGAACACTGAAGCTTTCTTT. This encodes CASRIQTGLNTEAFF. The rearrangement joins TRBV6-4 to TRBJ1-1; TRBD1 agrees at 7 bases. In germline, CDR1 is MRHNA, CDR2 SNTAGT. The CDR3 runs to 15 residues. J gave up 0 bases and V 6 bases, and 7 bases lay outside the gene matches.

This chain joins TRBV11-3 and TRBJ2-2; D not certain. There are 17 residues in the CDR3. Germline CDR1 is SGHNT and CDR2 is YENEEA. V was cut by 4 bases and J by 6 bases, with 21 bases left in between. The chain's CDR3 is CASSSDFSSETPGELFF. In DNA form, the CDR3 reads TGTGCCAGCAGCTCAGACTTTAGCAGTGAAACGCCCGGGGAGCTGTTTTTT.

This CDR3 reads CASSPTSRPTMSGEQFF. The CDR3 DNA reads as TGCGCCAGCAGCCCTACCTCAAGACCCACTATGAGCGGTGAGCAGTTCTTC. The chain uses TRBV4-1 and TRBJ2-1; D is perhaps TRBD2 (5 bases). This CDR3 has 17 amino acids. The germline CDR1 and CDR2 sequences are MGHRA and YSYEKL. Trimming shortened V by 4 bases and J by 9 bases, and 25 bases separated the two germline ends.

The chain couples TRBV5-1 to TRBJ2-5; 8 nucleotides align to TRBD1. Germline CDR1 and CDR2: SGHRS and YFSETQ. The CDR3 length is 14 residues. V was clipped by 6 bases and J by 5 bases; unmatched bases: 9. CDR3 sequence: CASTPGGVRETQYF. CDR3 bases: TGCGCCAGCACCCCAGGGGGCGTGAGGGAGACCCAGTACTTC.

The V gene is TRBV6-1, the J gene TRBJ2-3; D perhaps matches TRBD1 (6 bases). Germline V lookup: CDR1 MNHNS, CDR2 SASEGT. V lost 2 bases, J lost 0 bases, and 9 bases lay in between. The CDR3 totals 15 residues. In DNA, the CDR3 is TGTGCCAGCAGTGAACAGGGGATTAGCACAGATACGCAGTATTTT. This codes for CASSEQGISTDTQYF.

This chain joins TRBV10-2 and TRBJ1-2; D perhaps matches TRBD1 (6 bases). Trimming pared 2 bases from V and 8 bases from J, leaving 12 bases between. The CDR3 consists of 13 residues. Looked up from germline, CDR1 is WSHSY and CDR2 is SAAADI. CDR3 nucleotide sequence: TGCGCCAGCAGTGAGATGGGGGCAGAAGGCTACACCTTC. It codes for CASSEMGAEGYTF.

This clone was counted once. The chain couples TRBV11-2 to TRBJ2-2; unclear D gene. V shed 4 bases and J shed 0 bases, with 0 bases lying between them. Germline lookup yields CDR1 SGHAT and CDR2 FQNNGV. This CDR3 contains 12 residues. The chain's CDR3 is CASSSNTGELFF. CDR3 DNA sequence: TGTGCCAGCAGCTCGAACACCGGGGAGCTGTTTTTT. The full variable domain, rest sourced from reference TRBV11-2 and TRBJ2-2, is EAGVAQSPRYKIIEKRQSVAFWCNPISGHATLYWYQQILGQGPKLLIQFQNNGVVDDSQLPKDRFSAERLKGVDSTLKIQPAKLEDSAVYLCASSSNTGELFFGEGSRLTVL.

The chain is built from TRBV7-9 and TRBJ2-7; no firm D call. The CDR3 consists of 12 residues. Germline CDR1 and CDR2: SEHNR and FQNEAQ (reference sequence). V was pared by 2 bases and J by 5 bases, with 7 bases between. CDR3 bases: TGTGCCAGCAGCTTAAGTGTTAACGAGCAGTACTTC. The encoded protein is CASSLSVNEQYF.

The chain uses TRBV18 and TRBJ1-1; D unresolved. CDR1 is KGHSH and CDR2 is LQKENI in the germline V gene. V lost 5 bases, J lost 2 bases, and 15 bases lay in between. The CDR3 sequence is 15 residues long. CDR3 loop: CASSSQPTLNTEAFF. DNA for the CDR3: TGTGCCAGCTCATCACAACCTACATTAAACACTGAAGCTTTCTTT.

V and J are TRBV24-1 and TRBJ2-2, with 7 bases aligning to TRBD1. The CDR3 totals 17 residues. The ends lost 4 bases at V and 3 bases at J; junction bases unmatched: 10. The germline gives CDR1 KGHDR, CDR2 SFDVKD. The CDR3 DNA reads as TGTGCCACCAGTGACCCCTGGACAGGAGGAGACACCGGGGAGCTGTTTTTT. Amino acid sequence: CATSDPWTGGDTGELFF.

CDR3 residues: CASSFQETQYF. Written as DNA, the CDR3 is TGTGCCAGCAGCTTCCAAGAGACCCAGTACTTC. The V gene is TRBV7-9, the J gene TRBJ2-5; D is uncertain. V was cut by 3 bases and J by 1 base, with 0 bases left in between. CDR1 and CDR2 (germline): SEHNR, FQNEAQ (reference sequence). This CDR3 comprises 11 residues.

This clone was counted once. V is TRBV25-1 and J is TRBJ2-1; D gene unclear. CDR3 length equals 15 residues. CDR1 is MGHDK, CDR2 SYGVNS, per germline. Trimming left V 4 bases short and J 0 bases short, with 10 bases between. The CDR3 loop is CASSAPWGSYNEQFF. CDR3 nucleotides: TGTGCCAGCAGTGCCCCCTGGGGCTCCTACAATGAGCAGTTCTTC.